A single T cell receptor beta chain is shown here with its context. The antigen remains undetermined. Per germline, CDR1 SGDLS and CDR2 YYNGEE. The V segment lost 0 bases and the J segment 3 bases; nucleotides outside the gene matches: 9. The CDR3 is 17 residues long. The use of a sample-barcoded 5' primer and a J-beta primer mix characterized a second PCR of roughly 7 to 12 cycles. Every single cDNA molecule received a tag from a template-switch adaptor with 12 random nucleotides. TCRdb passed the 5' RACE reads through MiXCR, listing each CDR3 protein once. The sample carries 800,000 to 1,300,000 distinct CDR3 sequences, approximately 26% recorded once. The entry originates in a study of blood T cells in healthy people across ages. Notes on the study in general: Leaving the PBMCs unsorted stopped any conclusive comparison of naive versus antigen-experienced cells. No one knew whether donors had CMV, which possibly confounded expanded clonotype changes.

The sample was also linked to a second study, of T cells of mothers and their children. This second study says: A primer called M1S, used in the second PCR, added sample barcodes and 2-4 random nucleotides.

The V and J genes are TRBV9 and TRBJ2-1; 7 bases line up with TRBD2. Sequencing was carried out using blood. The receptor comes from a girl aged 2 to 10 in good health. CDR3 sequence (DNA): TGTGCCAGCAGCGTAGCTAGCGGCTCCAACATCTACAATGAGCAGTTCTTC. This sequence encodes CASSVASGSNIYNEQFF.